This TCR beta chain was found in a study of T cell responses to AZD1222 COVID-19 vaccine. Study results and limitations: White British ancestry dominated among donors, who included more females, and clonal diversity was possibly underestimated. Dominant CD4 TCR responses targeted spike regions 160-218 and 743-854.

V lost 4 bases and J lost 7, with 12 bases in between. This CDR3 contains 12 residues. Germline V gene sequence: CDR1 SGHRS, CDR2 YFSETQ. TCRdb keeps only in-frame clones here, not all; method: immunoSEQ multiplex PCR. The table records about 170,000 clones, more than 80% of them present only once. In the case of this clone: No antigen is known for it.

The sequencing used peripheral blood, collected on day 0 of AZD1222 vaccination. The TCR sequence derives from an adult in good health. The chain employs TRBV5-1 and TRBJ2-7; D is unresolved. CDR3 sequence reads: CASSRTAVEQYF. DNA for the CDR3: TGCGCCAGCAGCCGGACGGCCGTAGAGCAGTACTTC. The full variable domain, rest sourced from reference TRBV5-1 and TRBJ2-7, is KAGVTQTPRYLIKTRGQQVTLSCSPISGHRSVSWYQQTPGQGLQFLFEYFSETQRNKGNFPGRFSGRQFSNSRSEMNVSTLELGDSALYLCASSRTAVEQYFGPGTRLTVT.